These 14 T cell receptor beta chains came from one sample sequenced in a study of monozygotic twins with inflammatory bowel disease. Reprocessing the 5' RACE reads, TCRdb reports a single entry for every CDR3 protein and omits DNA. Its listing shows approximately 200,000 distinct CDR3 sequences. The sequencing input was blood. These receptors were taken from a human donor with ulcerative colitis or Crohn's disease, or a healthy co-twin of an affected twin (not recorded which).

V usage is TRBV3-1 and J usage is TRBJ2-7. The CDR3 has 16 residues. Looked up from germline, CDR1 is LGHDT and CDR2 is YNNKEL (reference sequence). The CDR3 reads CASSQDFTISFNEQYF.

The V and J genes are TRBV12-3 or TRBV12-4 and TRBJ1-1; the TCRdb D gene call, TRBD1, has no DNA to confirm it. The CDR3 covers 14 residues. This CDR3 reads CASSLASGVGEAFF.

This sequence joins TRBV29-1 and TRBJ1-2. The length of the CDR3 is 13 residues. The germline V gene has CDR1 SQVTM and CDR2 ANQGSEA. The CDR3: CSVEDGSFYGYTF.

This rearrangement joins TRBV20-1 to TRBJ2-1; TCRdb lists TRBD1, though no DNA is available to test this call. CDR3 size: 13 residues. Germline CDR1 DFQATT, CDR2 SNEGSKA (reference sequence). The CDR3: CSARGFPPNEQFF.

The genes are TRBV20-1 and TRBJ1-2. Germline CDR1 reads DFQATT; CDR2 reads SNEGSKA (reference sequence). CDR3 length: 15 residues. The CDR3 sequence: CSARSSLWQPNGYTF.

This chain uses TRBV6-5 with TRBJ2-1; with no DNA, the TCRdb D assignment of TRBD1 cannot be verified. The CDR3 is made up of 15 amino acids. The V gene's germline CDR1 is MNHEY and CDR2 SVGAGI. CDR3 loop: CATLRGSLSYNEQFF.

This sequence joins TRBV12-3 or TRBV12-4 and TRBJ2-1; TCRdb indicates TRBD1, and absent DNA this call remains unverified. The CDR3 spans 15 residues. The CDR3 sequence: CASSTRTGLGHEQFF.

The rearrangement uses TRBV6-6 and TRBJ1-2; no DNA is available, so the TRBD1 call from TCRdb remains unchecked. The CDR3 is 13 residues long. CDR1 and CDR2 from the germline V gene are MNHNY and SVGAGI (reference sequence). Here the CDR3 reads CASSRGGGYGYTF.

The chain has TRBV5-1 and TRBJ2-3; the D call of TRBD2 rests on TCRdb alone, since no DNA is present to check it. The CDR3 loop spans 20 amino acids. Germline CDR1 reads SGHRS; CDR2 reads YFSETQ. This chain's CDR3 is CASSLATSGSASFSTDTQYF.

V usage is TRBV12-3 or TRBV12-4 and J usage is TRBJ1-3; the D call from TCRdb, TRBD1, cannot be confirmed without DNA. The CDR3 loop spans 14 amino acids. CDR3 sequence: CASSLRGTGNTIYF.

V and J are TRBV29-1 and TRBJ2-7; TCRdb returns TRBD2, unconfirmable since there is no DNA. In germline, CDR1 is SQVTM, CDR2 ANQGSEA. CDR3 size: 13 residues. The CDR3 loop reads CSGGDLGSYEQYF.

This chain links TRBV20-1 with TRBJ1-5; lacking DNA, the TRBD1 call made by TCRdb goes unchecked. The CDR3 runs to 11 residues. CDR1 and CDR2 from the germline V gene are DFQATT and SNEGSKA (reference sequence). The CDR3 loop is CSASGTWPQHF.

The J gene is TRBJ1-3, the V gene TRBV9. The CDR3 loop spans 14 amino acids. The germline gives CDR1 SGDLS, CDR2 YYNGEE. CDR3 amino acids: CASSVGGTGNTIYF.

J is TRBJ1-3 and V is TRBV7-2. CDR1 and CDR2 (germline): SGHTA, FQGNSA. The CDR3 is 17 amino acids. CDR3 loop: CASSLDAGRSSGNTIYF.